This T cell receptor beta chain is from a study of memory CD4+ T cells and cytomegalovirus serostatus. As for the study in general: Of the healthy Belgian adults, 9 were CMV seropositive and 20 to 30 seronegative.

Authors' methods: After removing out-of-frame reads, 2,204,828 distinct TCRbeta sequences remained. Libraries were prepared by immunoSEQ multiplex PCR; TCRdb keeps only in-frame clonotypes and omits some of them. V and J calls and clone size come straight from that table; D and trimming were deduced from the DNA. The profile shows under 65,000 clones, under 80% of them singletons. Notes on this clone: Its antigen remains unidentified.

The study's findings and limits: Each of approximately 70 CMV-associated TCRbeta sequences occurred in one to five individuals.

Single viable CD3+CD4+CD8-CD45RO+ cells were sorted as the memory CD4+ T cells. Donors' CMV status reflects serum IgG against pp150, pp28, p38, p52. Material: memory CD4+ T cells from blood. The receptor's source is an adult in good health and CMV-seronegative.

The CDR3 here is CASSYSRGSSYEQYF. The CDR3, as DNA: TGTGCCAGCAGTTACTCGCGGGGGAGCTCCTACGAGCAGTACTTC. The genes are TRBV6-6 and TRBJ2-7; TRBD2 matches at 7 bases. CDR3 length: 15 residues. The junction had 2 bases not matched to a gene; V was cut back by 0 bases and J by 0 bases. Germline assignment: CDR1 MNHNY and CDR2 SVGAGI (reference sequence).